The 27 T cell receptor beta chains below were found in one sample sequenced in a study of cytomegalovirus exposure and HLA in healthy donors. The PCR was carried out with 60 Vbeta primers and 13 Jbeta primers. Here immunoSEQ multiplex PCR was the method, and the copy in TCRdb shows in-frame clones only, minus some. The profile shows 150,000 to 200,000 clones, 55% to 75% of them singletons. Sequenced material: PBMCs. These receptors all come from a human donor in good health.

The chain joins TRBV2 to TRBJ2-5; D remains ambiguous. The J call may be in error: the DNA end matches TRBJ2-7 better. The CDR3 has 13 residues. The V gene's germline CDR1 is SNHLY and CDR2 FYNNEI. This chain's CDR3 is CASSEGMSYEQYF. CDR3 coding DNA: TGTGCCAGCAGTGAAGGCATGAGCTACGAGCAGTACTTC.

The gene calls are TRBV9 and TRBJ1-6; TRBD1 matches at 8 bases. Germline assignment: CDR1 SGDLS and CDR2 YYNGEE. This CDR3 is 17 amino acids long. After removal of 3 bases from V and 6 bases from J, the junction contained 11 bases not matched to a gene. CDR3 in DNA: TGTGCCAGCAGCGGCTTGCCGGGACAGGAATTTAATTCACCCCTCCACTTT. Translated, it gives CASSGLPGQEFNSPLHF. Full variable domain (missing parts from reference TRBV9 and TRBJ1-6): DSGVTQTPKHLITATGQRVTLRCSPRSGDLSVYWYQQSLDQGLQFLIQYYNGEERAKGNILERFSAQQFPDLHSELNLSSLELGDSALYFCASSGLPGQEFNSPLHFGNGTRLTVT.

The V call is TRBV7-9, the J call TRBJ2-2, with D possibly TRBD1 on 5 matching bases. The V end was cut by 9 bases, the J end by 1 base, with 9 bases between. The CDR3 length is 13 residues. Per germline, CDR1 SEHNR and CDR2 FQNEAQ (reference sequence). For the CDR3, the DNA is TGTGCCAGGGACACCATGAACACCGGGGAGCTGTTTTTT. Translated, it gives CARDTMNTGELFF.

The chain combines TRBV4-2 with TRBJ1-2; D is unresolved. The germline V gene has CDR1 LGHNA and CDR2 YNFKEQ. The ends were cut back, 4 bases at V and 4 bases at J, with 7 bases in the middle. CDR3 size: 12 residues. CDR3 amino acids: CASSPRGYGYTF. Here the CDR3 DNA reads TGTGCCAGCAGCCCACGGGGCTATGGCTACACCTTC.

This clone was counted once. The rearrangement joins TRBV19 to TRBJ2-2, with D possibly being TRBD1 (6 bases). This CDR3 spans 17 amino acids. Germline V gene data show CDR1 as LNHDA and CDR2 as SQIVND (reference sequence). The V end lost 7 bases, the J end lost 0 bases, and 18 bases lay between the germline ends. The CDR3 protein is CASIDIPGQPNTGELFF. DNA of the CDR3: TGTGCCAGTATTGATATCCCGGGACAACCGAACACCGGGGAGCTGTTTTTT.

The chain has TRBV6-4 and TRBJ1-5; tentatively, D is TRBD1 (6 bases). The germline V gene encodes CDR1 MRHNA and CDR2 SNTAGT. The V end was cut by 5 bases, the J end by 7 bases, with 24 bases between. The CDR3 covers 17 residues. CDR3 in amino acids: CASSPSGVQIGEQPQHF. CDR3 DNA sequence: TGTGCCAGCAGTCCCTCAGGGGTCCAAATTGGGGAACAGCCCCAGCATTTT.

V gene TRBV2 combines with J gene TRBJ1-2; no reliable D call. Germline values: CDR1 SNHLY, CDR2 FYNNEI. The CDR3 is 17 amino acids. Between the trimmed V and J ends, which lost 5 bases and 5 bases, there was a span of 24 bases. The CDR3 reads CASSPQGRGIGLYGYTF. CDR3 DNA: TGTGCCAGCAGTCCCCAAGGGCGAGGAATTGGACTATATGGCTACACCTTC.

The J gene is TRBJ1-2, the V gene TRBV19; 8 nucleotides agree with TRBD1. The CDR3 spans 14 residues. Germline V gives CDR1 LNHDA, CDR2 SQIVND (reference sequence). The trim removed 3 bases at V and 7 bases at J, leaving 7 bases unmatched. The CDR3 coding sequence is TGTGCCAGTAGTATCGGGGGACAGGATAGTGGCTACACCTTC. Encoded protein: CASSIGGQDSGYTF. Full variable domain (missing parts from reference TRBV19 and TRBJ1-2): DGGITQSPKYLFRKEGQNVTLSCEQNLNHDAMYWYRQDPGQGLRLIYYSQIVNDFQKGDIAEGYSVSREKKESFPLTVTSAQKNPTAFYLCASSIGGQDSGYTFGSGTRLTVV.

This clone appeared a few times. The rearrangement uses TRBV6-1 and TRBJ2-7; 8 nucleotides match TRBD2. CDR1 and CDR2 from the germline V gene are MNHNS and SASEGT. V dropped 5 bases and J dropped 0; count of bases not matched to a gene: 3. This CDR3 comprises 14 residues. CDR3 coding DNA: TGTGCCAGCAGTTTAGCGGGGAGCTCCTACGAGCAGTACTTC. This sequence encodes CASSLAGSSYEQYF.

Turning to this clone: Other DNA sequences in this specimen translate into the identical CDR3. V usage is TRBV5-1 and J usage is TRBJ1-1, with D possibly being TRBD1 (5 bases). Trimming removed 2 bases from V and 1 base from J, with 6 bases in between. Germline V lookup: CDR1 SGHRS, CDR2 YFSETQ. The CDR3 contains 13 residues. The CDR3 is CASSFGQNTEAFF. CDR3 coding DNA: TGCGCCAGCAGCTTTGGACAGAACACTGAAGCTTTCTTT. Full variable domain (remainder filled in from reference TRBV5-1 and TRBJ1-1): KAGVTQTPRYLIKTRGQQVTLSCSPISGHRSVSWYQQTPGQGLQFLFEYFSETQRNKGNFPGRFSGRQFSNSRSEMNVSTLELGDSALYLCASSFGQNTEAFFGQGTRLTVV.

This clone was seen only a few times. The V call is TRBV6-6, the J call TRBJ1-5; D gene uncertain. Trimming pared 4 bases from V and 0 bases from J, leaving 10 bases between. The CDR3 is 15 residues long. The germline gives CDR1 MNHNY, CDR2 SVGAGI (reference sequence). The CDR3 DNA reads as TGTGCCAGCAGTTCGGGGATAGATAGCAATCAGCCCCAGCATTTT. Amino acid sequence: CASSSGIDSNQPQHF.

The V and J genes are TRBV5-4 and TRBJ1-1, with a tentative D call TRBD1 (5 bases). From germline, CDR1 is SGHNT and CDR2 YYREEE (reference sequence). The CDR3 totals 13 residues. Trimming took off 2 bases at V and 5 bases at J, with 10 bases between the two ends. This CDR3 is CASSFWGGTEAFF. CDR3 nucleotide sequence: TGTGCCAGCAGCTTTTGGGGGGGTACTGAAGCTTTCTTT.

This rearrangement joins TRBV6-1 to TRBJ2-7; D is possibly TRBD2 (5 bases). The CDR3 consists of 15 residues. The germline gives CDR1 MNHNS, CDR2 SASEGT. V lost 6 bases, J lost 6 bases, and 21 bases lay in between. The CDR3 region has the DNA TGTGCCAGCAGCGCAGCGGCTAGCTGGACCGGCGAGCAGTACTTC. It translates to CASSAAASWTGEQYF.

The sample holds a few counts of this clone. The V and J genes are TRBV19 and TRBJ1-2; 10 bases are a match to TRBD1. Germline CDR1 reads LNHDA; CDR2 reads SQIVND (reference sequence). V was pared by 8 bases and J by 2 bases, with 5 bases of the junction left unmatched. This CDR3 has 14 amino acids. As DNA, the CDR3 is TGTGCCAGTTTACCGGGACAGGGGAACTATGGCTACACCTTC. It encodes CASLPGQGNYGYTF.

The chain recombines TRBV27 with TRBJ2-7, with D uncertain. V was cut by 6 bases and J by 0 bases, with 15 bases left in between. Germline V gene lookup returns CDR1 MNHEY and CDR2 SMNVEV (reference sequence). The CDR3 has 15 residues. The CDR3 protein is CASRSLTESSYEQYF. CDR3 sequence (DNA): TGTGCCAGCAGAAGTCTAACCGAAAGCTCCTACGAGCAGTACTTC.

The gene calls are TRBV2 and TRBJ2-1; D unclear. The CDR3 extends over 13 amino acids. The V gene's germline CDR1 is SNHLY and CDR2 FYNNEI. Trimming removed 2 bases at V and 6 bases at J, with 8 bases between. The CDR3 here is CASSEQVVNEQFF. The DNA for the CDR3 is TGTGCCAGCAGTGAACAGGTTGTCAATGAGCAGTTCTTC.

V gene TRBV5-4 combines with J gene TRBJ2-2; tentatively, D is TRBD2 (5 bases). The germline gives CDR1 SGHNT, CDR2 YYREEE (reference sequence). V was clipped by 4 bases and J by 5 bases, with 9 bases between them. CDR3 length equals 13 residues. In nucleotides, the CDR3 is TGTGCCAGCAGCACGACGGGAACCGGGGAGCTGTTTTTT. The encoded protein is CASSTTGTGELFF.

For this clone: The junction and the germline gene differ at one end; a read error may be behind it. The V call is TRBV11-3, the J call TRBJ2-5; D may be TRBD2 (6 bases). Per germline, CDR1 SGHNT and CDR2 YENEEA. The CDR3 loop spans 13 amino acids. CDR3 amino acids: CASSRAGQGTQYF. In DNA, the CDR3 is TGTGCCAGCAGCCGCGCGGGGCAAGGGACCCAGTACTTC.

The table lists this clone with a count of one. The V gene is TRBV14, the J gene TRBJ1-1, with D perhaps matching TRBD1 (6 bases). V lost 1 base and J lost 3, with 9 bases in between. The germline V gene has CDR1 SGHDN and CDR2 FVKESK. The CDR3 is 14 residues long. The chain's CDR3 is CASSQVGAHTEAFF. Written as DNA, the CDR3 is TGTGCCAGCAGCCAAGTGGGGGCGCACACTGAAGCTTTCTTT. Looking up the rest from reference TRBV14 and TRBJ1-1 gives the full variable domain: EAGVTQFPSHSVIEKGQTVTLRCDPISGHDNLYWYRRVMGKEIKFLLHFVKESKQDESGMPNNRFLAERTGGTYSTLKVQPAELEDSGVYFCASSQVGAHTEAFFGQGTRLTVV.

This clone was seen more than once but under ten times. The chain carries TRBV25-1 and TRBJ2-3, with D perhaps TRBD1 (6 bases). The CDR3 consists of 16 residues. Germline V gene lookup returns CDR1 MGHDK and CDR2 SYGVNS. The V and J ends lost 6 bases and 0 bases respectively, with 16 bases between them. The CDR3 DNA is TGTGCCAGCAGCACCGACAGGTTTATTAGCACAGATACGCAGTATTTT. It encodes CASSTDRFISTDTQYF.

In this sample, this clone turned up once. The chain has TRBV6-1 and TRBJ1-2; 7 nucleotides line up with TRBD1. The V gene's germline CDR1 is MNHNS and CDR2 SASEGT. The CDR3 covers 15 residues. Trimming cost V 6 bases and J 2 bases; bases outside gene matches: 9. DNA for the CDR3: TGTGCCAGCAGGTTCAACAGGGGCCAGAACTATGGCTACACCTTC. Translation: CASRFNRGQNYGYTF.

This clone was seen more than once but under ten times. The V and J genes are TRBV5-1 and TRBJ2-3, with a weak D call TRBD2 (7 bases). The CDR3 is made up of 16 amino acids. V was trimmed by 7 bases and J by 0 bases, leaving 18 bases between them. CDR1 is SGHRS and CDR2 is YFSETQ in the germline V gene. For the CDR3, the DNA is TGCGCCAGCCGCGGAGGCGGGGGCTCTAGCACAGATACGCAGTATTTT. It specifies CASRGGGGSSTDTQYF.

This clone was seen more than once but under ten times. This rearrangement joins TRBV6-1 to TRBJ1-1; D is uncertain. V lost 8 bases, J lost 3 bases, and 13 bases lay in between. Germline V gene data show CDR1 as MNHNS and CDR2 as SASEGT. The CDR3 has 13 amino acids. The CDR3 is CASFPFGDTEAFF. The CDR3 DNA reads as TGTGCCAGCTTCCCCTTCGGGGACACTGAAGCTTTCTTT.

The V call is TRBV6-6, the J call TRBJ2-1; 7 bases match TRBD1. Germline trimming cut 6 bases from V and 4 bases from J; bases unmatched to any gene: 6. The CDR3 has 14 amino acids. Germline assignment: CDR1 MNHNY and CDR2 SVGAGI (reference sequence). The DNA of the CDR3 is TGTGCCAGCAGGCCTGGACAGGAGTACAATGAGCAGTTCTTC. It specifies CASRPGQEYNEQFF.

This chain's CDR3 is CASSQRDSSYNSPLHF. The CDR3 nucleotides read TGCGCCAGCAGCCAAAGGGACAGTTCCTATAATTCACCCCTCCACTTT. V is TRBV4-3 and J is TRBJ1-6; 7 nucleotides align to TRBD1. CDR1 is LGHNA, CDR2 YSLEER, per germline. CDR3 length equals 16 residues. V shed 2 bases and J 1 base; nucleotides not matched to a gene: 2.

In its sample, this clone was seen a few times. J is TRBJ2-5 and V is TRBV5-5, with TRBD2 matching 14 bases. Per the germline V gene, CDR1 is SGHKS and CDR2 is YYEKEE (reference sequence). The CDR3 totals 17 residues. V shed 1 base and J 4 bases; nucleotides not matched to a gene: 6. CDR3 nucleotide sequence: TGTGCCAGCAGCTTGAGGGGACTAGCGGGGGTGGGAGAGACCCAGTACTTC. Its translation is CASSLRGLAGVGETQYF.

The chain recombines TRBV19 with TRBJ1-1, with D maybe TRBD1 (5 bases). V lost 3 bases to trimming and J lost 1 base, with 15 bases between them. The V gene's germline CDR1 is LNHDA and CDR2 SQIVND (reference sequence). This CDR3 comprises 16 residues. The CDR3 is CASSMVGGWPNTEAFF. CDR3 DNA sequence: TGTGCCAGTAGTATGGTGGGGGGATGGCCGAACACTGAAGCTTTCTTT.